The 13 T cell receptor beta chains listed next were all sequenced from one sample in a study of T cells in localized non-small cell lung cancer. Generated by immunoSEQ multiplex PCR, the TCRdb table keeps only in-frame clones and is missing some. The sample contains 75,000 to 90,000 clones, 84% of which appear only once. The source material was peripheral blood, sampled before any cancer treatment. These TCRs come from a man aged 35-75 years with stage I lung adenocarcinoma.

The chain carries TRBV6-6 and TRBJ2-2, with 7 bases matching TRBD2. The CDR3 loop spans 16 amino acids. The J segment lost 5 bases and the V segment lost 3 bases, leaving 9 bases of the junction unmatched. CDR1 is MNHNY, CDR2 SVGAGI, per germline (reference sequence). CDR3 region: CASSYRRLGGTGELFF. CDR3 DNA: TGTGCCAGCAGTTATCGAAGGCTGGGGGGGACCGGGGAGCTGTTTTTT.

The rearrangement uses TRBV9 and TRBJ2-5; D ambiguous. The V and J ends lost 4 bases and 3 bases respectively, with 16 bases between them. The CDR3 is made up of 15 amino acids. The V gene's germline CDR1 is SGDLS and CDR2 YYNGEE. The CDR3 spells CASSFGDSAEETQYF. The CDR3 DNA reads as TGTGCCAGCAGCTTCGGAGACTCCGCTGAAGAGACCCAGTACTTC.

This chain uses TRBV5-8 with TRBJ1-1, with D unresolved. CDR1 and CDR2 from the germline V gene are SGHTS and YDEGEE. V was trimmed by 0 bases and J by 11 bases, leaving 17 bases between them. This CDR3 contains 14 residues. The CDR3 DNA follows: TGTGCCAGCAGCTTGGAGACTTCACTCCCTAGGGCTTTCTTT. Protein product: CASSLETSLPRAFF.

The rearrangement links TRBV5-1 to TRBJ2-1; D unclear. Germline V CDR1 and CDR2: SGHRS, YFSETQ. Trimming left V 1 base short and J 6 bases short, with 8 bases between. The CDR3 has 13 residues. The CDR3 DNA reads TGCGCCAGCAGCTTGCCAGGCTCCAATGAGCAGTTCTTC. It is translated as CASSLPGSNEQFF.

V gene TRBV13 combines with J gene TRBJ2-7, with D possibly matching TRBD2 (6 bases). Germline V gene lookup returns CDR1 PRHDT and CDR2 FYEKMQ (reference sequence). The CDR3 is 15 residues long. Trimming left V 6 bases short and J 7 bases short, with 22 bases between. CDR3 protein: CASSRSDELGREQYF. The CDR3 DNA reads as TGTGCCAGCAGTCGATCGGACGAACTGGGGAGGGAGCAGTACTTC. The full variable domain, rest sourced from reference TRBV13 and TRBJ2-7, is AAGVIQSPRHLIKEKRETATLKCYPIPRHDTVYWYQQGPGQDPQFLISFYEKMQSDKGSIPDRFSAQQFSDYHSELNMSSLELGDSALYFCASSRSDELGREQYFGPGTRLTVT.

The rearrangement joins TRBV7-3 to TRBJ1-5; D remains unclear. The CDR3 contains 13 residues. V lost 5 bases, J lost 1 base, and 6 bases lay in between. The germline V gene encodes CDR1 SGHTA and CDR2 FQGTGA. The CDR3 here is CASSVSSNQPQHF. DNA of the CDR3: TGTGCCAGCAGCGTAAGCAGCAATCAGCCCCAGCATTTT.

V and J are TRBV7-8 and TRBJ1-4, with D tentatively TRBD1 (6 bases). This CDR3 spans 15 amino acids. CDR1 is SGHVS and CDR2 is FQNEAQ in the germline V gene. The germline V and J ends were trimmed by 3 bases and 0 bases, with 8 bases remaining between them. The CDR3 sequence is CASSFYRATNEKLFF. The CDR3 nucleotides read TGTGCCAGCAGCTTCTACAGGGCAACTAATGAAAAACTGTTTTTT.

V is TRBV29-1 and J is TRBJ2-7, with 7 bases aligning to TRBD1. With V trimmed by 4 bases and J by 7 bases, 22 bases remained unmatched. Looked up from germline, CDR1 is SQVTM and CDR2 is ANQGSEA. This CDR3 contains 17 residues. The CDR3 DNA reads as TGCAGCGTTGTACCCGGACAGGTTCGAGGGGCTGCGCGGGAGCAGTACTTC. Residues: CSVVPGQVRGAAREQYF.

The chain recombines TRBV2 with TRBJ1-2; 7 bases align to TRBD1. The CDR3 length is 14 residues. Per germline, CDR1 SNHLY and CDR2 FYNNEI. Unmatched junction bases numbered 9, after V lost 4 bases and J lost 7 bases. In nucleotides, the CDR3 is TGTGCCAGCAGTGTACAAGGGGGCCGGGGTGGCTACACCTTC. It translates to CASSVQGGRGGYTF.

This chain connects TRBV28 to TRBJ1-4; no definite D call. Germline V CDR1 and CDR2: MDHEN, SYDVKM. Trimming shortened V by 8 bases and J by 8 bases, and 12 bases separated the two germline ends. The CDR3 spans 12 residues. The CDR3 DNA reads TGTGCCAGCGCCCTCCTGAACGAAAAACTGTTTTTT. The encoded protein is CASALLNEKLFF.

The rearrangement joins TRBV9 to TRBJ2-3; 7 bases agree with TRBD1. The V gene's germline CDR1 is SGDLS and CDR2 YYNGEE. V lost 0 bases and J lost 1; bases outside the gene matches: 2. The CDR3 is 15 residues long. The DNA of the CDR3 is TGTGCCAGCAGCGTAGGAGGGGGCGGCACAGATACGCAGTATTTT. Protein product: CASSVGGGGTDTQYF.

This sequence joins TRBV10-2 and TRBJ2-5; the D is unclear. CDR3 size: 13 residues. The germline V gene encodes CDR1 WSHSY and CDR2 SAAADI. With 4 bases removed from V and 3 bases from J, the gap between germline ends came to 9 bases. The CDR3, as DNA: TGCGCCAGCAGTGCATTGCGCGAAGAGACCCAGTACTTC. Its protein is CASSALREETQYF.

The chain recombines TRBV5-6 with TRBJ2-7; a weak D match, TRBD2 (5 bases). CDR3 length equals 15 residues. V was shortened by 3 bases and J by 6 bases, with 19 bases between the two germline ends. Germline assignment: CDR1 SGHDT and CDR2 YYEEEE. This CDR3 reads CASSSDPSRGSEQYF. The DNA for the CDR3 is TGTGCCAGCAGCTCCGACCCTAGCCGAGGTTCCGAGCAGTACTTC.